Each of the 19 T cell receptor beta chains below was sequenced from the same sample in a study of blood T cell repertoires in COVID-19. Sequencing was performed with immunoSEQ multiplex PCR; in TCRdb, only in-frame clones are kept and a portion is missing. The repertoire includes about 180,000 clones, roughly 83% of them detected once, and about 9.6% sits in the top ten. The sample comprised PBMCs or T cells enriched from blood (not recorded which). These receptors were collected from a woman in her 30s who had recovered from COVID-19.

The chain links TRBV2 to TRBJ2-7; 9 positions match TRBD2. This CDR3 is built from 14 residues. CDR1 is SNHLY, CDR2 FYNNEI, per germline. Trimming at V came to 6 bases and at J to 4 bases, leaving 7 bases not matched to a gene. The CDR3 reads CASRRGGGSYEQYF. CDR3 sequence (DNA): TGTGCCAGCAGGCGGGGGGGAGGATCATACGAGCAGTACTTC.

The rearrangement uses TRBV7-2 and TRBJ2-3, with 16 bases aligning to TRBD2. The CDR3 is 16 amino acids. Trimming cost V 5 bases and J 10 bases; bases outside gene matches: 9. Germline-derived CDR1 and CDR2 are SGHTA and FQGNSA. The CDR3 bases are TGTGCCAGCAGCCCGGCGGGACTAGCGGGAGGGAAGGCGCAGTATTTT. This codes for CASSPAGLAGGKAQYF. Complete variable domain (other parts from reference TRBV7-2 and TRBJ2-3): GAGVSQSPSNKVTEKGKDVELRCDPISGHTALYWYRQSLGQGLEFLIYFQGNSAPDKSGLPSDRFSAERTGGSVSTLTIQRTQQEDSAVYLCASSPAGLAGGKAQYFGPGTRLTVL.

CDR3 bases: TGTGCCAGCAGTGAAGCGGGGCGGGAGTGGACCTACGAGCAGTACTTC. Its translation is CASSEAGREWTYEQYF. This chain uses TRBV2 with TRBJ2-7; 7 nucleotides align to TRBD2. This CDR3 contains 16 residues. The germline CDR1 and CDR2 sequences are SNHLY and FYNNEI. Unmatched junction bases numbered 7, after V lost 0 bases and J lost 2 bases.

The V gene is TRBV10-1, the J gene TRBJ2-2; 10 positions match TRBD2. Trimming cost V 5 bases and J 6 bases; bases outside gene matches: 6. CDR1 WNHNN and CDR2 SYGVQD come from the germline V gene (reference sequence). This CDR3 region has 15 residues. The CDR3 spells CASSSSGSIAGELFF. The CDR3, as DNA: TGCGCCAGCAGTTCTAGCGGGAGTATAGCCGGGGAGCTGTTTTTT.

The chain has TRBV5-4 and TRBJ2-7; D not certain. The V and J ends lost 0 bases and 2 bases respectively, with 9 bases between them. This CDR3 contains 14 residues. The germline V gene has CDR1 SGHNT and CDR2 YYREEE (reference sequence). The DNA of the CDR3 is TGTGCCAGCAGCTTGGCCCCTCTCCCCTACGAGCAGTACTTC. It yields the protein CASSLAPLPYEQYF.

The chain joins TRBV5-4 to TRBJ2-1, with 7 bases fitting TRBD2. J gave up 4 bases and V 4 bases, and 11 bases lay outside the gene matches. Germline loops: CDR1 SGHNT, CDR2 YYREEE (reference sequence). The CDR3 is 16 residues long. The CDR3 loop reads CASSPGLAETYNEQFF. In nucleotides, the CDR3 is TGTGCCAGCAGCCCGGGCCTAGCGGAGACGTACAATGAGCAGTTCTTC.

The chain has TRBV5-5 and TRBJ2-5; 10 bases are a match to TRBD1. The germline V gene encodes CDR1 SGHKS and CDR2 YYEKEE (reference sequence). V was clipped by 3 bases and J by 1 base; unmatched bases: 3. This CDR3 has 15 residues. The CDR3 is CASSSGQGIQETQYF. The CDR3 coding sequence is TGTGCCAGCAGCTCGGGACAGGGGATCCAAGAGACCCAGTACTTC. The full variable domain, in which reference TRBV5-5 and TRBJ2-5 provide the parts outside the CDR3, is DAGVTQSPTHLIKTRGQQVTLRCSPISGHKSVSWYQQVLGQGPQFIFQYYEKEERGRGNFPDRFSARQFPNYSSELNVNALLLGDSALYLCASSSGQGIQETQYFGPGTRLLVL.

The gene calls are TRBV30 and TRBJ1-6; 8 bases match TRBD1. CDR3 length: 17 residues. Germline loops: CDR1 GTSNPN, CDR2 SVGIG (reference sequence). J gave up 11 bases and V 2 bases, and 17 bases lay outside the gene matches. The CDR3 DNA sequence: TGTGCCTGGAGTCCTATGACAGGGGAGGCTACCCTTACACCCCTCCACTTT. Encoded protein: CAWSPMTGEATLTPLHF.

The sample holds a few counts of this clone. The V call is TRBV25-1, the J call TRBJ2-7; 7 bases line up with TRBD2. The trim removed 1 base at V and 7 bases at J, leaving 10 bases unmatched. The CDR3 extends over 15 amino acids. Germline values: CDR1 MGHDK, CDR2 SYGVNS. This CDR3 reads CASSEWGGASREQYF. Here the CDR3 DNA reads TGTGCCAGCAGTGAATGGGGAGGGGCGAGTAGGGAGCAGTACTTC.

The gene calls are TRBV11-2 and TRBJ2-7; 11 nucleotides align to TRBD1. Trimming took 5 bases from V and 7 from J; bases not matched to a gene: 4. Germline V gives CDR1 SGHAT, CDR2 FQNNGV. The CDR3 contains 13 residues. The chain's CDR3 is CASSPDRGLEQYF. CDR3 bases: TGTGCCAGCAGCCCGGACAGGGGGCTTGAGCAGTACTTC.

This clone has a handful of counts. The chain combines TRBV28 with TRBJ1-1; 9 bases agree with TRBD1. The CDR3 consists of 15 residues. Per the germline V gene, CDR1 is MDHEN and CDR2 is SYDVKM. V trimming: 3 bases; J trimming: 11 bases; junction bases outside the gene matches: 13. The CDR3 DNA reads as TGTGCCAGCAGTTTCCGGAGGACAGGGGAGCTTGGTGCTTTCTTT. This gives the protein CASSFRRTGELGAFF.

This chain uses TRBV3-1 (or the pseudogene TRBV3-2) with TRBJ1-3; 8 positions agree with TRBD1. The CDR3 totals 15 residues. CDR1 and CDR2 from the germline V gene are LGHDT and YNNKEL (reference sequence). J was trimmed by 3 bases and V by 0 bases; bases with no gene match: 1. This CDR3 reads CASSQDRGLGNTIYF. CDR3 DNA sequence: TGTGCCAGCAGCCAAGACAGGGGGCTTGGAAACACCATATATTTT.

The chain combines TRBV29-1 with TRBJ2-3; 10 bases fit TRBD1. Trimming removed 5 bases from V and 0 bases from J; junction bases left unmatched: 5. The CDR3 extends over 15 amino acids. Germline-derived CDR1 and CDR2 are SQVTM and ANQGSEA. CDR3 bases: TGCAGCGTTCTAGGGACAGGGGCTAGCACAGATACGCAGTATTTT. It encodes CSVLGTGASTDTQYF.

V usage is TRBV14 and J usage is TRBJ1-2; D not certain. Germline V gene sequence: CDR1 SGHDN, CDR2 FVKESK. V was trimmed by 1 base and J by 8 bases, leaving 11 bases between them. The CDR3 has 13 amino acids. CDR3 region: CASSQAGRSGYTF. CDR3 DNA: TGTGCCAGCAGCCAAGCGGGTCGCTCGGGCTACACCTTC.

The gene calls are TRBV7-3 and TRBJ1-1; D may be TRBD1 (5 bases). Deletions cut 3 bases from V and 3 bases from J, with 8 bases between. The germline gives CDR1 SGHTA, CDR2 FQGTGA. The CDR3 has 13 amino acids. Here the CDR3 reads CASSFEGDTEAFF. The CDR3 DNA sequence: TGTGCCAGCAGCTTTGAAGGGGACACTGAAGCTTTCTTT. Together with reference TRBV7-3 and TRBJ1-1, the CDR3 gives the full variable domain: GAGVSQTPSNKVTEKGKYVELRCDPISGHTALYWYRQSLGQGPEFLIYFQGTGAADDSGLPNDRFFAVRPEGSVSTLKIQRTERGDSAVYLCASSFEGDTEAFFGQGTRLTVV.

The chain carries TRBV5-1 and TRBJ1-1, with 7 nucleotides matching TRBD1. Germline CDR1 reads SGHRS; CDR2 reads YFSETQ. The CDR3 loop spans 13 amino acids. V dropped 3 bases and J dropped 7; count of bases not matched to a gene: 6. CDR3 in amino acids: CASSYQGGIEAFF. CDR3 sequence (DNA): TGCGCCAGCAGCTACCAGGGGGGTATTGAAGCTTTCTTT.

The chain uses TRBV6-5 and TRBJ2-7, with D tentatively TRBD2 (6 bases). CDR1 is MNHEY and CDR2 is SVGAGI in the germline V gene. With 6 bases removed from V and 0 bases from J, the gap between germline ends came to 9 bases. The CDR3 consists of 13 residues. This CDR3 is CASRDSGSYEQYF. The CDR3 DNA is TGTGCCAGCAGAGATAGCGGCTCCTACGAGCAGTACTTC.

The rearrangement links TRBV5-4 to TRBJ2-2; TRBD2 matches 9 bases. Germline trimming cut 5 bases from V and 2 bases from J; bases unmatched to any gene: 7. This CDR3 has 16 amino acids. The V gene's germline CDR1 is SGHNT and CDR2 YYREEE (reference sequence). CDR3 nucleotide sequence: TGTGCCAGCAGGCAGACTAGCGGTTTTAACACCGGGGAGCTGTTTTTT. The encoded protein is CASRQTSGFNTGELFF.

The chain links TRBV13 to TRBJ2-7, with 11 positions matching TRBD2. The CDR3 length is 15 residues. J was trimmed by 5 bases and V by 0 bases; bases with no gene match: 3. Germline V gives CDR1 PRHDT, CDR2 FYEKMQ (reference sequence). CDR3 sequence: CASSLGLAGDHEQYF. The CDR3 nucleotides are TGTGCCAGCAGCTTAGGACTAGCGGGGGACCACGAGCAGTACTTC.